This T cell receptor (beta chain) was profiled in a study of blood T cell repertoires in COVID-19. Whole-study context: T cells, B-cell-depleted T cells, or PBMCs provided the cDNA or gDNA that served as material.

Followed longitudinally, the Seattle patients had been enrolled during active infection. Germline CDR1 LNHDA, CDR2 SQIVND (reference sequence). The CDR3 length is 16 residues. V shed 3 bases and J shed 2 bases, with 14 bases lying between them. Assay: immunoSEQ multiplex PCR; the TCRdb copy retains only in-frame clones and omits some. Here the sample spans more than 350,000 clones, more than 75% being singletons. This clone is a singleton in its sample. Sequencing was performed on peripheral blood. J is TRBJ2-1 and V is TRBV19; unclear D gene. The sequence was collected from a woman aged 30 to 39 with COVID-19, enrolled during active disease. The chain's CDR3 is CASSIRHMATYNEQFF. The CDR3 DNA follows: TGTGCCAGTAGTATCCGACATATGGCAACCTACAATGAGCAGTTCTTC.